This TCR beta chain was recovered during a study of identical twins. Study-wide results and caveats: Invariant MAIT and iNKT cells may have partly biased zero-insertion analyses.

Many counts were recorded for this clonotype. Its antigen is still unknown. Germline V gene lookup returns CDR1 DFQATT and CDR2 SNEGSKA (reference sequence). The length of the CDR3 is 16 residues. V was cut by 0 bases and J by 0 bases, with 12 bases left in between. Addition of a universal primer site occurred through template switching, and cDNA carried unique molecular identifiers. TCRdb fed the 5' RACE reads into MiXCR, producing one record per CDR3 protein. The data show approximately 220,000 distinct CDR3 sequences, less than 10% seen once. This chain uses TRBV20-1 with TRBJ2-1; a weak D match, TRBD1 (7 bases). Specimen: memory (CD45RO+) T cells sorted from blood. The TCR sequence derives from a woman aged 18-29 years in good health. CDR3 residues: CSARDEEGASYNEQFF. As DNA, the CDR3 is TGCAGTGCTAGAGATGAGGAGGGGGCCTCCTACAATGAGCAGTTCTTC.